This is a list of T cell receptor beta chains from one sample in a study of blood T cell repertoires in COVID-19. TCRdb's table, derived via immunoSEQ multiplex PCR, lists solely in-frame clones and lacks some. The repertoire holds 240,000 or so clones, approximately 84% seen once, with 3% to 4% in the top ten. The sample was PBMCs or T cells enriched from blood (not recorded which). The receptors were gathered from a woman aged 40 to 50 with acute COVID-19. Both conserved end residues are part of each CDR3. A D gene is named only where the DNA matches it firmly. The listing skips clone size in some rows; elsewhere it reads once, few, many or a size class.

v_gene,d_gene,abundance,j_gene,CDR3nt,CDR3aa
TRBV10-3,TRBD1,once,TRBJ2-2,TGTGCCATCAGTGAGCCGCGACAGGGGGCGATCGGGGAGCTGTTTTTT,CAISEPRQGAIGELFF
TRBV12-1,.,.,TRBJ1-1,TGTGCCAGCAGCTTTAGACAGGGGGGCATGAACACTGAAGCTTTCTTT,CASSFRQGGMNTEAFF
TRBV30,.,.,TRBJ2-3,TGTGCCTGGGGACGGGAGTTTGGAAATACAGATACGCAGTATTTT,CAWGREFGNTDTQYF
TRBV2,TRBD1,few,TRBJ2-1,TGTGCCAGCAAGAAGGACAGGGTGGAAAATGAGCAGTTCTTC,CASKKDRVENEQFF
TRBV5-6,TRBD1,.,TRBJ1-1,TGTGCCAGCAGCTTGGAGACAGGGGATGCTGAAGCTTTCTTT,CASSLETGDAEAFF
TRBV12-3/TRBV12-4,.,.,TRBJ1-2,TGTGCCAGCAGCATCGGCGGGTCCTATGGCTACACCTTC,CASSIGGSYGYTF
TRBV12-3/TRBV12-4,TRBD1,.,TRBJ1-1,TGTGCCATCCGGACAGGGGGCCCTGAAGCTTTCTTT,CAIRTGGPEAFF
TRBV5-4,TRBD2,.,TRBJ2-3,TGTGCCAGCAGCTTGGATAGTAGCGGGAGCACAGATACGCAGTATTTT,CASSLDSSGSTDTQYF
TRBV27,TRBD1,.,TRBJ2-3,TGTGCCAGCAGTTTACTCCAGGGGGCAGATACGCAGTATTTT,CASSLLQGADTQYF
TRBV2,.,.,TRBJ2-7,TGTGCCAAAGGGGGGGACGGGCTTTATCGGGAGCAGTACTTC,CAKGGDGLYREQYF
TRBV27,TRBD2,.,TRBJ2-7,TGTGCCAGCAGTTTAAGGACTAGCGGATCCTACGAGCAGTACTTC,CASSLRTSGSYEQYF